This T cell receptor beta chain was captured in a study of CD8+ T cells in alopecia areata. Reverse transcription of extracted RNA yielded cDNA, which provided the sequencing template. Clones were read by immunoSEQ multiplex PCR, and TCRdb kept only the in-frame ones, dropping some. The sample comprises 150,000 or so clones, about 87% of which are singletons, and about 14% rests with the top ten. This material consisted of CD8+ T cells sorted from blood, taken at week 0. This TCR was sampled from a human donor with alopecia areata.

CDR3 amino acids: CASSQGSGTQYF. The CDR3 nucleotides are TGCGCCAGCAGCCAAGGCAGCGGGACCCAGTACTTC. This chain joins TRBV4-1 and TRBJ2-5, with a tentative D call TRBD2 (5 bases). Germline V gives CDR1 MGHRA, CDR2 YSYEKL. CDR3 length equals 12 residues. V lost 1 base, J lost 7 bases, and 7 bases lay in between.